These T cell receptor beta chains were read from a single sample in a study of T-cell memory formation after mild COVID-19. TCRdb re-called the 5' RACE reads with MiXCR, one entry per CDR3 protein. Found here are roughly 550,000 distinct CDR3 sequences, roughly 22% of them singletons; the top ten hold under 15%. Sequencing used PBMCs or a T cell subset sorted from them (not recorded which). These receptors all stem from an adult woman who had mild COVID-19 (a few samples of this study predate the infection). Cell type and time point are not known. The CDR3 runs from the conserved cysteine through the conserved F or W. Each record gives: V gene, J gene, D gene, clone size, CDR3 protein, CDR3 DNA. D genes are given only for firm matches. Part of the rows lack a size; the others show once, few, many or a class for expanded clones.

v_call: TRBV19
j_call: TRBJ1-1
d_call: TRBD1
clone_size: NA
cdr3_aa: CASSLRPGQGDTEAFF
cdr3_nt: TGTGCCAGTAGTCTGCGACCGGGACAGGGGGACACTGAAGCTTTCTTT

v_call: TRBV6-2/TRBV6-3
j_call: TRBJ1-1
d_call: TRBD1
clone_size: NA
cdr3_aa: CASTRQGRNTEAFF
cdr3_nt: TGTGCCAGCACGCGACAGGGACGGAACACTGAAGCTTTCTTT

v_call: TRBV2
j_call: TRBJ1-1
d_call: NA
clone_size: NA
cdr3_aa: CASRKGSMNTEAFF
cdr3_nt: TGTGCCAGCAGGAAAGGGAGTATGAACACTGAAGCTTTCTTT

v_call: TRBV24-1
j_call: TRBJ2-7
d_call: TRBD1
clone_size: few
cdr3_aa: CATSDLNRGDEQYF
cdr3_nt: TGTGCCACCAGTGATTTGAACAGGGGCGACGAGCAGTACTTC

v_call: TRBV15
j_call: TRBJ2-6
d_call: NA
clone_size: NA
cdr3_aa: CATSPRVAGANVLTF
cdr3_nt: TGTGCCACCAGCCCCCGGGTAGCTGGGGCCAACGTCCTGACTTTC

v_call: TRBV7-2
j_call: TRBJ2-7
d_call: NA
clone_size: once
cdr3_aa: CASSLLSGAPGEQYF
cdr3_nt: TGTGCCAGCAGCCTTCTGTCGGGTGCCCCGGGCGAGCAGTACTTC

v_call: TRBV7-9
j_call: TRBJ2-2
d_call: TRBD2
clone_size: few
cdr3_aa: CASSLFSGTITGELFF
cdr3_nt: TGTGCCAGCAGCTTATTTAGCGGGACCATCACCGGGGAGCTGTTTTTT

v_call: TRBV30
j_call: TRBJ1-2
d_call: NA
clone_size: NA
cdr3_aa: CAWSPGTGYTF
cdr3_nt: TGTGCCTGGAGTCCAGGGACTGGCTACACCTTC

v_call: TRBV24-1
j_call: TRBJ2-7
d_call: NA
clone_size: few
cdr3_aa: CATSDSTSGFYEQYF
cdr3_nt: TGTGCCACCAGTGATTCGACATCAGGATTCTACGAGCAGTACTTC

v_call: TRBV24-1
j_call: TRBJ2-1
d_call: NA
clone_size: NA
cdr3_aa: CATRDSASYNEQFF
cdr3_nt: TGTGCCACCAGAGACTCAGCCTCCTACAATGAGCAGTTCTTC

v_call: TRBV12-3/TRBV12-4
j_call: TRBJ2-5
d_call: NA
clone_size: NA
cdr3_aa: CASSLSPWEETQYF
cdr3_nt: TGTGCCAGCAGTTTGTCGCCCTGGGAAGAGACCCAGTACTTC

v_call: TRBV13
j_call: TRBJ2-2
d_call: TRBD2
clone_size: few
cdr3_aa: CASSSSGGTGELFF
cdr3_nt: TGTGCCAGCAGCTCCAGCGGGGGTACCGGGGAGCTGTTTTTT

v_call: TRBV4-1
j_call: TRBJ2-5
d_call: NA
clone_size: few
cdr3_aa: CASSPRTTIQETQYF
cdr3_nt: TGCGCCAGCAGCCCGCGAACCACCATACAAGAGACCCAGTACTTC

v_call: TRBV5-1
j_call: TRBJ1-4
d_call: TRBD1
clone_size: NA
cdr3_aa: CASSLCRTLRTGDLF
cdr3_nt: TGCGCCAGCAGCTTATGCCGGACGCTTCGGACAGGTGACCTCTTT

v_call: TRBV15
j_call: TRBJ2-7
d_call: NA
clone_size: NA
cdr3_aa: CATSRDIHPDLGEQYF
cdr3_nt: TGTGCCACCAGCAGAGATATACACCCGGACCTGGGCGAGCAGTACTTC

v_call: TRBV7-9
j_call: TRBJ2-3
d_call: NA
clone_size: NA
cdr3_aa: CASSPGELTSTDTQYF
cdr3_nt: TGTGCCAGCAGCCCCGGGGAGCTGACAAGCACAGATACGCAGTATTTT